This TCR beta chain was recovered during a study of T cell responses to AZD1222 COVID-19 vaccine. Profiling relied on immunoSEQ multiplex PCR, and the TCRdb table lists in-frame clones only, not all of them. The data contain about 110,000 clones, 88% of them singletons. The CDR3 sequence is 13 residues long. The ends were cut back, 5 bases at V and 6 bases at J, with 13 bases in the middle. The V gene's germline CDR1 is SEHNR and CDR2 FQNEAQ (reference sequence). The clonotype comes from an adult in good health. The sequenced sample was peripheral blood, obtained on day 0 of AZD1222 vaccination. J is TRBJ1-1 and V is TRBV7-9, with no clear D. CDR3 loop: CASSTALIPEAFF. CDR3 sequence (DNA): TGTGCCAGCAGCACCGCCCTGATACCTGAAGCTTTCTTT.